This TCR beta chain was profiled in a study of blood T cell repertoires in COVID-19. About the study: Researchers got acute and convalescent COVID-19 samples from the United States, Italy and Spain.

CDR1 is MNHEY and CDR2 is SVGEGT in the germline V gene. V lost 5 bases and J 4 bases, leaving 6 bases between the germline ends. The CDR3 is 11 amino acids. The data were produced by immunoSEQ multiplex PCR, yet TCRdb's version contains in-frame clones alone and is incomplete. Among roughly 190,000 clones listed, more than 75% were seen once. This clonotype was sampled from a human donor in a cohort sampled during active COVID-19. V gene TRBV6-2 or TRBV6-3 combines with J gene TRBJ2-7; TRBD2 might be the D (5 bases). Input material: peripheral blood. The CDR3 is CASSAGYEQYF. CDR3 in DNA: TGTGCCAGCAGTGCGGGTTACGAGCAGTACTTC.